This TCR beta chain was documented in a study of blood T cell repertoires in COVID-19 (dated by TCRdb to about 2020). Regarding the research as a whole: Samples from collaborators originated in the United States, Italy and Spain and spanned both the acute and convalescent phases of COVID-19. The material from the prospective study consisted of cDNA or gDNA derived from T cells, B-cell-depleted T cells, or PBMCs. Deeply sampled blood TCRbeta repertoires from subjects exposed to, actively infected with, or recovered from COVID-19 were included in the dataset. The repertoires were released in a freely available public database intended as a resource for research on the immune response to SARS-CoV-2. The samples were drawn from the first 160 participants of the ongoing ImmuneRACE study and from some 1,300 subjects provided by 6 global collaborators. Nearly every sample came with metadata listing a de-identified subject ID, COVID-19 status, age in years and sex. HLA class I and class II types, where available, came from metadata supplied by the sample provider rather than from assay-based typing.

In the prospective study, participants were roughly 18 to 100 years old, resided in about two dozen geographic areas of the United States, and were enrolled through a virtual design. Cohort assignment in the prospective study relied on participant-reported clinical history from a screening survey and a study questionnaire. ImmuneRACE Cohort 3 recovered participants were defined by two consecutive negative NP/OP PCR tests, healthcare professional clearance, or symptom resolution. Mobile phlebotomists in the prospective study collected whole blood, serum and a nasopharyngeal or oropharyngeal swab from every participant. Additional blood draws and questionnaires over an approximately two-month period could optionally be provided by prospective study participants. Before DNA extraction, blood samples from the prospective study were shipped at room temperature or frozen. The immunoSEQ Assay, a bias-controlled multiplex PCR, was used to amplify TCRbeta CDR3 regions from genomic DNA. Processing in the source paper ran as follows. The number of nucleated cells in each sample was estimated from the amplification of reference gene primers within the assay. Sequence reads were collapsed and filtered to measure the absolute abundance of every unique TCRbeta CDR3 rearrangement. For each sample, productive Simpson clonality was calculated as the square root of Simpson's diversity index across productive rearrangements. Here the immuneACCESS table is served through TCRdb, limited to in-frame sequences with V and J called. Missing clones are a known gap in these copies; in checked studies unresolved V genes cover under half, and the rest lacks a known reason. V and J calls plus clone size are reproduced from that table; the DNA served to infer D and trimming. The table for this sample lists under 350,000 clones; about 92% of them were counted only once. 2.6% of the sample rests with the top ten.

Worth noting for this clone: The specificity of this receptor is unknown. No much larger clone is present one base from it, and per-base qualities are unavailable.

Taken from the germline V gene (reference sequence), the CDR1 and CDR2 loops are SGHAT and FQDESV. The V end gives up 3 bases and the J end 6 bases, leaving 9 bases in the junction not matched to a gene. Inclusive of the bounding cysteine and phenylalanine, the CDR3 is 16 residues long. CDR3 DNA only is kept here, 48 bases in frame from base 1. The paper's findings and limits, for the study overall: How much clinical and demographic metadata was included differed by source and by participant, and the metadata was provided uncurated.

What was sequenced was PBMCs or T cells enriched from blood (not recorded which). The sequence came from a man aged 55 to 69 who had recovered from COVID-19. The chain is made from TRBV11-1 and TRBJ2-1; 9 junctional bases match TRBD1. CDR3 sequence: CASSLRRDRVFNEQFF. At the DNA level, the sequence is TGTGCCAGCAGCTTGCGAAGGGACAGGGTATTCAATGAGCAGTTCTTC.